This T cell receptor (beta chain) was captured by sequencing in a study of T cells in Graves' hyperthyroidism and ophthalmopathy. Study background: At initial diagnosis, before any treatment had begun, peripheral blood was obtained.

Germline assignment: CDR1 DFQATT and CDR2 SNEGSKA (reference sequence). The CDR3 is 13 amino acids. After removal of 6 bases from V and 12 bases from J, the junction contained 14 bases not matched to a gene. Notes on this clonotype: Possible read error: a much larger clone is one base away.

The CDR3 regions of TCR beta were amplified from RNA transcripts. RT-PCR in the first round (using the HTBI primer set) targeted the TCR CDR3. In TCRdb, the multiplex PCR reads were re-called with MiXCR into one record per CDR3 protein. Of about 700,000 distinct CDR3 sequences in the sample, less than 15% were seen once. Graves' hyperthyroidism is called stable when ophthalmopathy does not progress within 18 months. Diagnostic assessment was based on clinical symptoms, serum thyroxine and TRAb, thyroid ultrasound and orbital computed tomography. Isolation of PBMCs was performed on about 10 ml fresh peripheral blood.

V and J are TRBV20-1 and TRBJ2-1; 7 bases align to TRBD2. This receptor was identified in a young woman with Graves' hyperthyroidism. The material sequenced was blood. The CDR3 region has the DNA TGCAGTGCGAAGCGGGACTCCTCTAGTGTGCAGTTCTTC. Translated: CSAKRDSSSVQFF.